A selection of T cell receptor beta chains follows, all from one sample in a study of Ad26.COV2.S vaccination and SARS-CoV-2 variants. Assay: immunoSEQ multiplex PCR; the TCRdb copy retains only in-frame clones and omits some. The sample carries about 420,000 clones, around 89% recorded once. This sample comprised peripheral blood, obtained in a trial of Ad26.COV2.S vaccine versus placebo. The receptors shown here come from a person aged 18-60 years who received the Ad26.COV2.S COVID-19 vaccine or a placebo. CDR3s include the opening cysteine and the closing phenylalanine or tryptophan. Each record gives: clone size, D gene, J gene, V gene, CDR3 DNA, CDR3 protein. D genes are given only for firm matches. The size of a clone is reported for some rows only, either as once, few or many, or as a class for expanded clones.

>NA|NA|TRBJ2-5|TRBV29-1
TGCAGCGTTGAAAGGTACAGGGTTGATGGAAGAGAGACCCAGTACTTC
CSVERYRVDGRETQYF
>NA|NA|TRBJ1-1|TRBV29-1
TGCAGCGTTTCACGAGTCATGAACACTGAAGCTTTCTTT
CSVSRVMNTEAFF
>NA|TRBD1|TRBJ2-7|TRBV6-5
TGTGCCAGCACCGCAGGCAGGGGGAAAAGCGAGCAGTACTTC
CASTAGRGKSEQYF
>NA|NA|TRBJ1-5|TRBV12-1
TGTGCCAGCAGCTTATGCAGGGGGTTCCTCAACAATAGCAATCAGCCCCAGCATTTT
CASSLCRGFLNNSNQPQHF
>NA|NA|TRBJ1-1|TRBV5-4
TGTGCCAGCAGCCCCGTGAGGAGTGTGAACACTGAAGCTTTCTTT
CASSPVRSVNTEAFF
>once|NA|TRBJ1-2|TRBV6-5
TGTGCCAGCAGTTACTCCCAACGGGGGGACTATGGCTACACCTTC
CASSYSQRGDYGYTF
>once|NA|TRBJ1-2|TRBV9
TGTGCCAGCAGCGCGTACAGGGAGGCTAACTATGGCTACACCTTC
CASSAYREANYGYTF
>NA|NA|TRBJ2-2|TRBV5-1
TGCGCCAGCAGCCTCCCCCTAGGAACCCCCACCGGGGAGCTGTTTTTT
CASSLPLGTPTGELFF
>NA|TRBD2|TRBJ2-1|TRBV9
TGTGCCAGCAGCCCCAGGGGTTACGGGAGGGATGAGCAGTTCTTC
CASSPRGYGRDEQFF
>NA|NA|TRBJ2-1|TRBV7-9
TGTGCCAGCAGCTTATCGGGTATGGGGTTAAACAATGAGCAGTTCTTC
CASSLSGMGLNNEQFF
>NA|NA|TRBJ1-2|TRBV7-9
TGTGCCAGCGGCAAAGGCGGTGGCTACACCTTC
CASGKGGGYTF
>NA|TRBD2|TRBJ2-1|TRBV4-2
TGTGCCAGCAGCCAAGGATCAAGCGGGGGAGATTACAATGAGCAGTTCTTC
CASSQGSSGGDYNEQFF
>NA|NA|TRBJ1-6|TRBV5-8
TGTGCCAGCAGCTTGAGGACCAATTCACCCCTCCACTTT
CASSLRTNSPLHF
>NA|TRBD2|TRBJ2-1|TRBV6-6
TGTGCCAGCAGTTACTCGGGAGGGGACAATGAGCAGTTCTTC
CASSYSGGDNEQFF
>NA|TRBD1|TRBJ1-3|TRBV6-6
TGTGCCAGCAAAGGGACAGGGGCAAACACCATATATTTT
CASKGTGANTIYF
>NA|NA|TRBJ1-1|TRBV5-6
TGTGCCAGCAGCTTGGATATGGGGGGTTATACTGAAGCTTTCTTT
CASSLDMGGYTEAFF
>NA|TRBD1|TRBJ2-5|TRBV2
TGTGCCAGCAGTGCGGGCAGGGGGTACCAAGAGACCCAGTACTTC
CASSAGRGYQETQYF
>NA|NA|TRBJ1-2|TRBV19
TGTGCCAGTAGTGGCCGGGACACGGAACATGGCTACACCTTC
CASSGRDTEHGYTF
>NA|NA|TRBJ2-7|TRBV28
TGTGCCAGCAGATCGCACACAGATCGCTACGAGCAGTACTTC
CASRSHTDRYEQYF
>NA|TRBD1|TRBJ2-7|TRBV11-3
TGTGCCAGCAGCTTGGGACAGCCCACCTACGAGCAGTACTTC
CASSLGQPTYEQYF
>once|NA|TRBJ2-2|TRBV3-1/TRBV3-2
TGTGCCAGCAGCCAATGGGGGCTGAACACCGGGGAGCTGTTTTTT
CASSQWGLNTGELFF
>NA|NA|TRBJ1-4|TRBV5-1
TGCGCCAGCAGCCCCCCAGGGCGGGAGGAAAAACTGTTTTTT
CASSPPGREEKLFF
>NA|NA|TRBJ2-7|TRBV6-2/TRBV6-3
TGTGCCAGCAGTTACTCGCTGGACCCCCTAAGCTACGAGCAGTACTTC
CASSYSLDPLSYEQYF
>NA|NA|TRBJ2-5|TRBV6-5
TGTGCCAGCAGTTACTCGAACACCGGGGAGACCCAGTACTTC
CASSYSNTGETQYF
>NA|TRBD1|TRBJ1-6|TRBV27
TGTGCCAGCAGTCAACTCGACAGGGAGGATTCACCCCTCCACTTT
CASSQLDREDSPLHF
>NA|NA|TRBJ2-5|TRBV5-4
TGTGCCAGCAGCTTGGGGCGAAACTACCAAGAGACCCAGTACTTC
CASSLGRNYQETQYF
>NA|NA|TRBJ2-2|TRBV6-2/TRBV6-3
TGTGCCAGCAGCCTCCACCGGGTTGGGTACACCGGGGAGCTGTTTTTT
CASSLHRVGYTGELFF
>NA|TRBD1|TRBJ1-5|TRBV5-1
TGCGCCAGCAGCTTGGGTCAGGGGGCCCAGCCCCAGCATTTT
CASSLGQGAQPQHF
>NA|NA|TRBJ2-3|TRBV11-3
TGTGCCAGCAGCTTAGGCGTCATGAGCACAGATACGCAGTATTTT
CASSLGVMSTDTQYF
>once|NA|TRBJ2-3|TRBV10-3
TGTGCCATCAGTGAGGCGGCTAGCGGCACAGATACGCAGTATTTT
CAISEAASGTDTQYF
>NA|NA|TRBJ1-5|TRBV5-4
TGTGCCAGCAGTCTTACACCTGGCAATCAGCCCCAGCATTTT
CASSLTPGNQPQHF
>NA|NA|TRBJ1-5|TRBV2
TGTGCCAGCAGTGACGGTACCACAGGAGATCAGCCCCAGCATTTT
CASSDGTTGDQPQHF
>NA|TRBD2|TRBJ2-1|TRBV30
TGTGCCTGGAGCGTAGGGACTAGCGGGGGGGCCTACAATGAGCAGTTCTTC
CAWSVGTSGGAYNEQFF
>NA|NA|TRBJ1-2|TRBV7-2
TGTGCCAGCAGCCAAAGGGACGGACTTTTCTATGGCTACACCTTC
CASSQRDGLFYGYTF
>NA|NA|TRBJ1-1|TRBV5-6
TGTGCCAGCAGCGCCCAGAATGGTGAAGCTTTCTTT
CASSAQNGEAFF
>NA|NA|TRBJ1-6|TRBV27
TGTGCCAGCAGTTTATGGGGGCGCGCGGTCAATTCACCCCTCCACTTT
CASSLWGRAVNSPLHF
>NA|NA|TRBJ1-1|TRBV7-3
TGTGCCAGCAGCCCCGGGACGGGGGTGAACACTGAAGCTTTCTTT
CASSPGTGVNTEAFF
>NA|TRBD1|TRBJ2-7|TRBV7-9
TGTGCCAGCAGCGCCCCCAGGGGGTTTTACTACGAGCAGTACTTC
CASSAPRGFYYEQYF
>NA|NA|TRBJ1-2|TRBV19
TGTGCCAGTTCGGGGGGAAGAGGAAGCTATGGCTACACCTTC
CASSGGRGSYGYTF
>NA|NA|TRBJ2-1|TRBV25-1
TGTGCCAGCATGGGGGGATACAATGAGCAGTTCTTC
CASMGGYNEQFF
>NA|NA|TRBJ1-5|TRBV6-5
TGTGCCAGCGGGACTCGGGAGCCCCAGCATTTT
CASGTREPQHF
>NA|NA|TRBJ2-1|TRBV4-2
TGTGCCAGCAGCCAAGTCCTCTCTCACAATGAGCAGTTCTTC
CASSQVLSHNEQFF
>NA|NA|TRBJ1-1|TRBV5-6
TGTGCCAGCAGCTTGGGAAGAGAAGCTTTCTTT
CASSLGREAFF
>NA|TRBD1|TRBJ1-6|TRBV7-2
TGTGCCAGCAGGGTGGGGGGACAGACAGTTTATAATTCACCCCTCCACTTT
CASRVGGQTVYNSPLHF
>NA|NA|TRBJ2-3|TRBV24-1
TGTGCCACCAGTGGCTATAGCACAGATACGCAGTATTTT
CATSGYSTDTQYF
>NA|NA|TRBJ2-7|TRBV7-3
TGTGCCAGCAGCTTAGGGGACGGTTACGAGCAGTACTTC
CASSLGDGYEQYF
>NA|NA|TRBJ2-1|TRBV11-2
TGTGCCAGCAGCTTAACCAGGGGGGGGACCTACAATGAGCAGTTCTTC
CASSLTRGGTYNEQFF
>NA|NA|TRBJ1-3|TRBV21-1
TGTGCCAGCAGCAAAGAAGAAGCACAGCCGAGGACGGGGGGAAACACCATATATTTT
CASSKEEAQPRTGGNTIYF
>NA|NA|TRBJ1-5|TRBV2
TGTGCCAGCAGGCCCGGGACATTATCTCATCAGCCCCAGCATTTT
CASRPGTLSHQPQHF
>few|NA|TRBJ2-7|TRBV7-9
TGTGCCAGCAGCCGAGGTGAGGGGAGAGGCGAGCAGTACTTC
CASSRGEGRGEQYF
>NA|NA|TRBJ2-3|TRBV7-9
TGTGCCAGCAGCTTCGGCGGGGGCGCAGATACGCAGTATTTT
CASSFGGGADTQYF
>NA|NA|TRBJ2-1|TRBV5-4
TGTGCCAGCAGCTTGGCCAATACGAATGAGCAGTTCTTC
CASSLANTNEQFF
>NA|NA|TRBJ2-5|TRBV5-1
TGCGCCAGCAGCTCTGACACTGAGACCCAGTACTTC
CASSSDTETQYF
>few|NA|TRBJ2-7|TRBV7-9
TGTGCCAGCAGTTCAGGCGGGGCGCGGGAGCAGTACTTC
CASSSGGAREQYF
>NA|NA|TRBJ2-5|TRBV19
TGTGCCAGTAAGGTCACAGGACAAGAGACCCAGTACTTC
CASKVTGQETQYF
>NA|NA|TRBJ1-6|TRBV30
TGTGCCTGGAGTGTACCCCTTGGGTGGGGTTCATCACCCCTCCACTTT
CAWSVPLGWGSSPLHF
>NA|NA|TRBJ2-6|TRBV19
TGTGCCAGTAGTACCCGGGACGGAACAATCTCTGGGGCCAACGTCCTGACTTTC
CASSTRDGTISGANVLTF